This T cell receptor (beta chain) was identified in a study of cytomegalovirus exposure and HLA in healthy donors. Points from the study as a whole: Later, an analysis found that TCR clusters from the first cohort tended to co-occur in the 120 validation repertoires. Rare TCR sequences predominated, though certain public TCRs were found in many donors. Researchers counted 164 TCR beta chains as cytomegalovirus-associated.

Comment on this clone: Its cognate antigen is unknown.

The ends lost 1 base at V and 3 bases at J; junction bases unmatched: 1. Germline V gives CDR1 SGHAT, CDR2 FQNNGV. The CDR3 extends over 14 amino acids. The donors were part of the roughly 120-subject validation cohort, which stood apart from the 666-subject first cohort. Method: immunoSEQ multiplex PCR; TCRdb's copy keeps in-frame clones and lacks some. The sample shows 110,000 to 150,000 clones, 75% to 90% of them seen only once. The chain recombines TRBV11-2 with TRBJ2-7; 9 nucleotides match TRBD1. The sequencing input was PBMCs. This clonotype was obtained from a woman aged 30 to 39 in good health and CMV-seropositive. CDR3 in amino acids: CASSLGTGVYEQYF. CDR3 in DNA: TGTGCCAGCAGCTTAGGGACAGGGGTCTACGAGCAGTACTTC.